Each of the 30 T cell receptor beta chains below was sequenced from the same sample in a study of CD8+ T cells in alopecia areata. Treatment here: oral pan-JAK inhibitor, 5-10 mg twice daily. TCR sequencing used cDNA made by reverse transcription of extracted RNA. Generated by immunoSEQ multiplex PCR, the TCRdb table keeps only in-frame clones and is missing some. Among about 74,000 clones listed, about 30% were seen once. The sample in question was CD8+ T cells sorted from blood, obtained at week 4, from a patient treated with tofacitinib. The receptors stem from a human donor with alopecia areata.

This chain joins TRBV10-3 and TRBJ2-7; 7 bases are shared with TRBD2. Germline V gene data show CDR1 as ENHRY and CDR2 as SYGVKD. V lost 3 bases to trimming and J lost 2 bases; unmatched junction nucleotides: 10. This CDR3 is built from 16 residues. CDR3 sequence (DNA): TGTGCCATCAGTGACTCTGGGGGGGAGCGACCCTACGAGCAGTACTTC. The encoded protein is CAISDSGGERPYEQYF.

The gene calls are TRBV6-1 and TRBJ1-1, with no clear D. Trimming stripped 4 bases from V and 1 base from J, with 10 bases between. The CDR3 loop spans 14 amino acids. In germline, CDR1 is MNHNS, CDR2 SASEGT. DNA of the CDR3: TGTGCCAGCAGTGTTAATCGGGGGAACACTGAAGCTTTCTTT. This translates into CASSVNRGNTEAFF.

This rearrangement joins TRBV6-5 to TRBJ2-7; TRBD2 matches 10 bases. CDR1 and CDR2 (germline): MNHEY, SVGAGI. V shed 0 bases, J shed 3 bases, and the junction held 2 bases outside the gene matches. CDR3 length equals 15 residues. The CDR3: CASSYSPSGSYEQYF. The CDR3 nucleotides read TGTGCCAGCAGTTACTCACCTAGCGGGAGCTACGAGCAGTACTTC.

This clone has just a few counts. The CDR3 sequence is CSAREATYNDEQFF. Written as DNA, the CDR3 is TGCAGCGCCAGGGAGGCGACCTACAATGATGAGCAGTTCTTC. The rearrangement joins TRBV29-1 to TRBJ2-1; TRBD2 might be the D (6 bases). The CDR3 loop spans 14 amino acids. V lost 7 bases, J lost 8 bases, and 21 bases lay in between. The germline V gene encodes CDR1 SQVTM and CDR2 ANQGSEA.

The rearrangement links TRBV29-1 to TRBJ2-2; TRBD1 matches 7 bases. Germline CDR1 is SQVTM and CDR2 is ANQGSEA. Germline trimming cut 4 bases from V and 6 bases from J; bases unmatched to any gene: 2. There are 12 residues in the CDR3. Here the CDR3 reads CSVVQGAGELFF. As DNA, the CDR3 is TGCAGCGTTGTTCAGGGGGCCGGGGAGCTGTTTTTT.

The gene calls are TRBV29-1 and TRBJ2-5; D remains unclear. There are 10 residues in the CDR3. V gave up 0 bases and J gave up 7 bases, with 3 bases separating them. Germline V gene sequence: CDR1 SQVTM, CDR2 ANQGSEA. The DNA of the CDR3 is TGCAGCGTTGAAGATGGGACCCAGTACTTC. Encoded protein: CSVEDGTQYF. Based on the CDR3 plus reference TRBV29-1 and TRBJ2-5, the full variable domain is SAVISQKPSRDICQRGTSLTIQCQVDSQVTMMFWYRQQPGQSLTLIATANQGSEATYESGFVIDKFPISRPNLTFSTLTVSNMSPEDSSIYLCSVEDGTQYFGPGTRLLVL.

This chain joins TRBV29-1 and TRBJ1-1; D unresolved. Germline-derived CDR1 and CDR2 are SQVTM and ANQGSEA. Trimming took off 4 bases at V and 2 bases at J, with 8 bases between the two ends. The CDR3 runs 12 residues. CDR3 nucleotide sequence: TGCAGCGTTGTAGCCCCTAACACTGAAGCTTTCTTT. It specifies CSVVAPNTEAFF.

The chain employs TRBV15 and TRBJ2-5; possibly TRBD2 for D (6 bases). The length of the CDR3 is 15 residues. V gave up 0 bases and J gave up 4 bases, with 12 bases separating them. Germline assignment: CDR1 LNHNV and CDR2 YYDKDF (reference sequence). CDR3 sequence reads: CATSRDLGGRETQYF. In nucleotides, the CDR3 is TGTGCCACCAGCAGAGATCTTGGAGGGCGAGAGACCCAGTACTTC.

V usage is TRBV19 and J usage is TRBJ1-1; D remains ambiguous. The CDR3 loop spans 14 amino acids. V lost 3 bases to trimming and J lost 0 bases, with 8 bases between them. Germline V gene lookup returns CDR1 LNHDA and CDR2 SQIVND (reference sequence). The CDR3 reads CASSMRPMNTEAFF. CDR3 sequence (DNA): TGTGCCAGTAGTATGAGGCCTATGAACACTGAAGCTTTCTTT.

This clone was observed a handful of times. V is TRBV11-2 and J is TRBJ1-2; a weak D match, TRBD1 (6 bases). Germline V CDR1 and CDR2: SGHAT, FQNNGV. The ends were cut back, 5 bases at V and 4 bases at J, with 17 bases in the middle. The CDR3 loop spans 15 amino acids. CDR3 amino acids: CASSQGRQRVYGYTF. For the CDR3, the DNA is TGTGCCAGCAGCCAGGGGCGACAGAGGGTCTATGGCTACACCTTC.

This clone was picked up one time. CDR3 in amino acids: CASSVGGGSETQYF. In DNA form, the CDR3 reads TGTGCCAGCAGCGTAGGTGGCGGGAGTGAGACCCAGTACTTC. This chain links TRBV9 with TRBJ2-5; TRBD2 matches at 7 bases. In germline, CDR1 is SGDLS, CDR2 YYNGEE. The V gene end was trimmed by 0 bases and the J gene end by 5 bases; junction bases not matched to a gene: 4. The CDR3 covers 14 residues. Using reference TRBV9 and TRBJ2-5 for the parts outside the CDR3, the full variable domain is DSGVTQTPKHLITATGQRVTLRCSPRSGDLSVYWYQQSLDQGLQFLIQYYNGEERAKGNILERFSAQQFPDLHSELNLSSLELGDSALYFCASSVGGGSETQYFGPGTRLLVL.

CDR3 sequence (DNA): TGTGCCAGCAGCCCCAAGACAGTCGGGTGGTGGGCCCAGTACTTC. Encoded protein: CASSPKTVGWWAQYF. The V call is TRBV11-2, the J call TRBJ2-5; D may be TRBD1 (5 bases). Per the germline V gene, CDR1 is SGHAT and CDR2 is FQNNGV. The CDR3 length is 15 residues. Deletions cut 5 bases from V and 9 bases from J, with 22 bases between.

The chain combines TRBV6-1 with TRBJ2-7, with 12 bases aligning to TRBD2. CDR3 length: 17 residues. Germline assignment: CDR1 MNHNS and CDR2 SASEGT. With V trimmed by 1 base and J by 6 bases, 10 bases remained unmatched. CDR3 in amino acids: CASSEGPRLAGVSEQYF. Here the CDR3 DNA reads TGTGCCAGCAGTGAAGGTCCTCGACTAGCGGGAGTCAGCGAGCAGTACTTC.

This clone was seen a few times. This chain uses TRBV9 with TRBJ2-2, with no clear D. Germline assignment: CDR1 SGDLS and CDR2 YYNGEE. The CDR3 runs 13 residues. The germline V and J ends were trimmed by 4 bases and 1 base, with 5 bases remaining between them. The CDR3 is CASSPGNTGELFF. Written as DNA, the CDR3 is TGTGCCAGCAGCCCTGGGAACACCGGGGAGCTGTTTTTT.

The genes are TRBV29-1 and TRBJ2-1; tentatively, D is TRBD1 or TRBD2 (5 bases each). Trimming cost V 7 bases and J 4 bases, with 11 bases left between them. CDR1 SQVTM and CDR2 ANQGSEA come from the germline V gene. The CDR3 totals 12 residues. The CDR3 bases are TGCAGCGGGCAGAGGGGTTACAATGAGCAGTTCTTC. It yields the protein CSGQRGYNEQFF.

The chain joins TRBV9 to TRBJ2-7; D may be TRBD2 (5 bases). CDR3 size: 15 residues. CDR1 and CDR2 from the germline V gene are SGDLS and YYNGEE. The V gene lost 0 bases and the J gene lost 3 bases, with 13 bases spanning the gap. The CDR3 coding sequence is TGTGCCAGCAGCGTAGCGGTCGGGGTCCACTACGAGCAGTACTTC. It is translated as CASSVAVGVHYEQYF.

The chain is built from TRBV5-1 and TRBJ2-3; 10 nucleotides align to TRBD2. Germline assignment: CDR1 SGHRS and CDR2 YFSETQ. V was pared by 4 bases and J by 4 bases, with 6 bases of the junction left unmatched. The CDR3 length is 15 residues. The CDR3 is CASSPSGSSADTQYF. CDR3 coding DNA: TGCGCCAGCAGCCCTAGCGGGAGCTCCGCAGATACGCAGTATTTT.

The sample holds a few counts of this clone. The rearrangement uses TRBV27 and TRBJ2-7, with D possibly called TRBD1 or TRBD2 (6 bases each). CDR3 length: 12 amino acids. In germline, CDR1 is MNHEY, CDR2 SMNVEV (reference sequence). The V gene lost 5 bases and the J gene lost 5 bases, with 10 bases spanning the gap. CDR3 DNA: TGTGCCAGCAGTAATAGGGGGGACGAGCAGTACTTC. Its translation is CASSNRGDEQYF.

The genes are TRBV6-5 and TRBJ2-5; no reliable D call. V lost 2 bases and J 4 bases, leaving 11 bases between the germline ends. The CDR3 loop spans 14 amino acids. CDR1 is MNHEY and CDR2 is SVGAGI in the germline V gene. The CDR3 region has the DNA TGTGCCAGCAGTTACCGCTCCGGTCCAGAGACCCAGTACTTC. Its translation: CASSYRSGPETQYF.

The genes are TRBV30 and TRBJ2-1; 9 bases agree with TRBD1. The CDR3 has 14 amino acids. The germline gives CDR1 GTSNPN, CDR2 SVGIG (reference sequence). J lost 6 bases, V lost 3 bases, and 6 bases had no gene match. CDR3 DNA: TGTGCCTGGAGCGCGGGACAGGGTAGCAATGAGCAGTTCTTC. Translation: CAWSAGQGSNEQFF.

The chain recombines TRBV29-1 with TRBJ1-2; 7 bases fit TRBD1. This CDR3 has 13 amino acids. The V segment lost 7 bases and the J segment 4 bases; nucleotides outside the gene matches: 9. CDR1 SQVTM and CDR2 ANQGSEA come from the germline V gene. The CDR3 bases are TGCAGCGCCTATCCCGACAGGGCCTATGGCTACACCTTC. It yields the protein CSAYPDRAYGYTF.

This sequence joins TRBV7-9 and TRBJ1-1; D remains ambiguous. Germline CDR1 and CDR2: SEHNR and FQNEAQ (reference sequence). This CDR3 is 14 amino acids long. Between the trimmed V and J ends, which lost 8 bases and 3 bases, there was a span of 16 bases. The chain's CDR3 is CASANSYGDTEAFF. In nucleotides, the CDR3 is TGTGCCAGCGCTAATTCGTACGGAGACACTGAAGCTTTCTTT.

This clone was counted between two and nine times. The chain has TRBV29-1 and TRBJ2-5, with 9 bases aligning to TRBD2. CDR3 length equals 14 residues. V shed 4 bases and J 2 bases; nucleotides not matched to a gene: 5. CDR1 and CDR2 from the germline V gene are SQVTM and ANQGSEA. DNA for the CDR3: TGCAGCGTTGGAGTAGCGGGAGAGCAAGAGACCCAGTACTTC. It encodes CSVGVAGEQETQYF.

This chain uses TRBV7-2 with TRBJ2-1; D not resolved. Trimming cost V 1 base and J 5 bases, with 15 bases left between them. Germline V lookup: CDR1 SGHTA, CDR2 FQGNSA. This CDR3 has 16 amino acids. The CDR3 DNA is TGTGCCAGCAGCTTAGGTTCCCCCGGCCAGCACAATGAGCAGTTCTTC. Its protein is CASSLGSPGQHNEQFF.

This clone was observed a few times. The chain couples TRBV11-2 to TRBJ2-3; TRBD2 aligns across 12 bases. The CDR3 length is 17 residues. Germline V gives CDR1 SGHAT, CDR2 FQNNGV. V trimming: 5 bases; J trimming: 0 bases; junction bases outside the gene matches: 6. CDR3 coding DNA: TGTGCCAGCAGCCTTGGGACTAGCGGGCGCAGCACAGATACGCAGTATTTT. As protein: CASSLGTSGRSTDTQYF.

The CDR3 spells CASSSAGTEAFF. The CDR3 coding sequence is TGTGCCAGCTCATCAGCGGGCACTGAAGCTTTCTTT. V is TRBV6-5 and J is TRBJ1-1; D gene unclear. There are 12 residues in the CDR3. Deletions cut 8 bases from V and 4 bases from J, with 11 bases between. Germline V CDR1 and CDR2: MNHEY, SVGAGI.

The chain carries TRBV10-2 and TRBJ1-5; possibly TRBD1 for D (6 bases). The CDR3 has 15 residues. Germline-derived CDR1 and CDR2 are WSHSY and SAAADI. The germline V and J ends were trimmed by 0 bases and 7 bases, with 13 bases remaining between them. In DNA, the CDR3 is TGCGCCAGCAGTGAGTCGAGTGGGGGGCGGCAGCCCCAGCATTTT. This codes for CASSESSGGRQPQHF.

This clone has more than one count but fewer than ten. J is TRBJ1-1 and V is TRBV29-1, with TRBD1 as a possible D gene (5 bases). The CDR3 length is 12 residues. CDR1 SQVTM and CDR2 ANQGSEA come from the germline V gene. V shed 6 bases and J shed 4 bases, with 12 bases lying between them. This CDR3 is CSVGQRSTEAFF. The DNA of the CDR3 is TGCAGCGTGGGGCAGAGGAGCACTGAAGCTTTCTTT.

A few counts support this clone. This chain links TRBV29-1 with TRBJ2-6; D call uncertain. This CDR3 contains 17 residues. With 3 bases removed from V and 1 base from J, the gap between germline ends came to 16 bases. Per the germline V gene, CDR1 is SQVTM and CDR2 is ANQGSEA. DNA for the CDR3: TGCAGCGTTGATGCCCGCTCACCCAGGTCTGGGGCCAACGTCCTGACTTTC. This translates into CSVDARSPRSGANVLTF.

V is TRBV27 and J is TRBJ2-7; 11 bases line up with TRBD2. Germline CDR1 MNHEY, CDR2 SMNVEV (reference sequence). This CDR3 region has 14 residues. V dropped 5 bases and J dropped 4; count of bases not matched to a gene: 4. CDR3 sequence reads: CASSLSGRGYEQYF. The CDR3 DNA follows: TGTGCCAGCAGTCTTAGCGGGAGGGGGTACGAGCAGTACTTC.